The clone carrying this T cell receptor beta chain turned up a few times. What it binds is not known. This sample was included in a study of blood T cells in healthy people across ages. Study observations and caveats: Unknown donor CMV status possibly confounded expanded clonotype changes.

CDR3 length: 17 amino acids. The ends lost 5 bases at V and 0 bases at J; junction bases unmatched: 7. CDR1 is SGHAT and CDR2 is FQNNGV in the germline V gene. For every donor, a draw yielded ten milliliters of peripheral blood. The authors isolated at least 7 million PBMCs per sample. Through a sample-barcoded 5' primer and a J-beta primer mix, a second PCR was run for roughly 6 to 11 cycles. TCRdb reanalysed the 5' RACE reads using MiXCR and keeps one entry per CDR3 protein. The sample has about 680,000 distinct CDR3 sequences, over 45% seen once. Material: blood. The chain recombines TRBV11-2 with TRBJ2-3, with 11 nucleotides matching TRBD2. The sequence was obtained from a woman in her sixties in good health. CDR3 residues: CASSLRGTSGSTDTQYF. CDR3 DNA: TGTGCCAGCAGCCTGAGAGGGACTAGCGGTAGCACAGATACGCAGTATTTT.